The clone carrying this T cell receptor (beta chain) was recorded once. Documented treatment: roughly 20 received Ad26.COV2.S at low or high dose, single or two shots; 5 received placebo; per-sample allocation not given. At day 63 after the first vaccine or placebo injection, samples were drawn. Here immunoSEQ multiplex PCR was the method, and the copy in TCRdb shows in-frame clones only, minus some. The sample lists 240,000 or so clones, 70% to 90% occurring once. The data derive from a study of Ad26.COV2.S vaccination and SARS-CoV-2 variants. The sample was peripheral blood, taken in a trial of Ad26.COV2.S vaccine versus placebo. The receptor comes from a person aged 18-60 years who received the Ad26.COV2.S COVID-19 vaccine or a placebo.

CDR3 coding DNA: TGTGCCAGTAGTCTCAACGCGGGGACAGGGGGTGTGAATGAGCAGTTCTTC. It codes for CASSLNAGTGGVNEQFF. The chain has TRBV19 and TRBJ2-1, with 11 bases fitting TRBD1. Germline V gene lookup returns CDR1 LNHDA and CDR2 SQIVND (reference sequence). This CDR3 has 17 amino acids. V lost 5 bases to trimming and J lost 7 bases; unmatched junction nucleotides: 13.